Given below is one TCR beta chain in context. No antigen is known for it. Assay: immunoSEQ multiplex PCR; the TCRdb copy retains only in-frame clones and omits some. The sample includes about 140,000 clones, around nine tenths of them seen just once. The V gene's germline CDR1 is LGHDT and CDR2 YNNKEL (reference sequence). This CDR3 region has 14 residues. V was cut by 0 bases and J by 6 bases, with 9 bases left in between. The sample belongs to a study of T cell responses to AZD1222 COVID-19 vaccine. General study results and limits: The donor cohort was predominantly white British with a female majority, and clonal diversity may have been underestimated. The number of AZD1222 recipients seropositive at baseline was only 5 to 7.

This sequence was found in an adult who received the AZD1222 COVID-19 vaccine. The chain carries TRBV3-1 (or the pseudogene TRBV3-2) and TRBJ1-5; D remains ambiguous. The source material was peripheral blood, sampled 28 days after the second AZD1222 dose. The CDR3 bases are TGTGCCAGCAGCCAAGATCGCGGAATTCAGCCCCAGCATTTT. Translation: CASSQDRGIQPQHF.